This TCR beta chain was recovered during a study of CD8+ T cells in alopecia areata. Across the whole study: Severity scores in treated patients reflected the percentage of scalp affected. General study results and limits: Because of a solitary nonresponder, the connection of baseline CD8+ expansion to response stays uncertain. Scalp and blood retained many expanded lesional clones during tofacitinib.

The sample holds a few counts of this clone. The antigen remains unidentified. The CDR3 totals 12 residues. The germline CDR1 and CDR2 sequences are SQVTM and ANQGSEA. Deletions cut 7 bases from V and 8 bases from J, with 17 bases between. Treatment reported: oral pan-JAK inhibitor, 5-10 mg twice daily. Isolated RNA was reverse transcribed into cDNA used as the sequencing template. Assay used: immunoSEQ multiplex PCR; TCRdb lists only in-frame clones, some missing. The sample has approximately 180,000 clones; 50% to 65% are singletons. The sequence derives from a human donor with alopecia areata. Sample: CD8+ T cells sorted from blood, taken at week 24, from a patient treated with tofacitinib. The chain has TRBV29-1 and TRBJ1-2; D may be TRBD1 (6 bases). The DNA of the CDR3 is TGCAGCGCCCGGACAGACGATCGAGGCTACACCTTC. Amino acids: CSARTDDRGYTF.